Given below is one TCR beta chain in context. These data are taken from a study of identical twins. TCRdb passed the 5' RACE reads through MiXCR, listing each CDR3 protein once. The sample records some 600,000 distinct CDR3 sequences, roughly 7.1% being singletons. This same sample was also part of a study on yellow fever vaccine responses in identical twins.

The TCR was taken from a young woman in good health. The source material was PBMCs.

The CDR3: CASSLNSGRGNEQFF. DNA of the CDR3: TGTGCCAGCAGTTTAAATAGCGGGAGAGGGAATGAGCAGTTCTTC. The chain couples TRBV12-3 or TRBV12-4 to TRBJ2-1; 9 bases fit TRBD2. Germline trimming cut 2 bases from V and 7 bases from J; bases unmatched to any gene: 6. This CDR3 has 15 residues.